This TCR beta chain was recorded in a study of T-cell reconstitution after alpha-beta-depleted transplantation in children. Unique molecular identifiers were used to barcode this TCRbeta library. MiXCR, run by TCRdb on the PCR reads, gives a single entry per CDR3 protein. The table records about 690,000 distinct CDR3 sequences, approximately 15% of them present only once. Germline CDR1 is DFQATT and CDR2 is SNEGSKA (reference sequence). This CDR3 has 15 residues. V was pared by 3 bases and J by 2 bases, with 13 bases between. This clonotype was seen repeatedly, ten times or more. The sample was PBMCs from the stem cell graft donor, taken from the stem cell graft. The sequence derives from a human donor who donated a stem cell graft to a child with acute myeloid leukemia. This chain uses TRBV20-1 with TRBJ2-2, with TRBD2 as a possible D gene (6 bases). CDR3: CSASVGTPNTGELFF. CDR3 DNA: TGCAGTGCTAGCGTCGGGACTCCTAACACCGGGGAGCTGTTTTTT.